This TCR beta chain was profiled in a study of blood T cell repertoires in COVID-19. At the level of the study: Italy, Spain and the United States were the sources of the convalescent and acute COVID-19 samples. T cells, B-cell-depleted T cells, or PBMCs provided the cDNA or gDNA that served as material.

This clone was picked up a small number of times. V lost 3 bases and J 5 bases, leaving 16 bases between the germline ends. The CDR3 length is 15 residues. Germline-derived CDR1 and CDR2 are SGHTA and FQGNSA. Here immunoSEQ multiplex PCR was the method, and the copy in TCRdb shows in-frame clones only, minus some. The repertoire holds about 270,000 clones, with about 87% as singletons. Living in 25 or so US areas, the participants were between roughly 18 and 95 years of age. The rearrangement joins TRBV7-2 to TRBJ2-5; a weak D match, TRBD2 (6 bases). Material: PBMCs or T cells enriched from blood (not recorded which). This receptor was obtained from a woman aged 30 to 39 with acute COVID-19. CDR3 DNA sequence: TGTGCCAGCAGCTTGGGGGTAGGGGAGGTGGAGACCCAGTACTTC. Protein product: CASSLGVGEVETQYF.